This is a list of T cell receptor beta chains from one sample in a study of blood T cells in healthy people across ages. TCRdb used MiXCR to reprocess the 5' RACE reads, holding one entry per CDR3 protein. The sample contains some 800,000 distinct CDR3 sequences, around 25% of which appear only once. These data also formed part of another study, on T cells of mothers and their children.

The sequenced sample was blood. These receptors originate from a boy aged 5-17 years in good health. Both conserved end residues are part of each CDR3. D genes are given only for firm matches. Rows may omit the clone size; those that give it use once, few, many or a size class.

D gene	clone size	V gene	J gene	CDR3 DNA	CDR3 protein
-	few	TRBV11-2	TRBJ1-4	TGTGCCAGCAGCTTAGGGACAAAGAATGGAAAACTGTTTTTT	CASSLGTKNGKLFF
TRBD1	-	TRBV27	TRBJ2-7	TGTGCCAGCAGTTCCCTGGAGACAGGGAGCGCTTACGAGCAGTACTTC	CASSSLETGSAYEQYF
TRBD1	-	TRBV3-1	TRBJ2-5	TGTGCCAGCAGCCAAGGTTACAGGGGGAATCAAGAGACCCAGTACTTC	CASSQGYRGNQETQYF
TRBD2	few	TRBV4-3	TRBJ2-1	TGCGCCAGCAGCCCCTGGGGGACTAGCGGGCCTGAGCAGTTCTTC	CASSPWGTSGPEQFF
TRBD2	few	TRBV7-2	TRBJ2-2	TGTGCCAGCAGCTTAGAAGCGGGGGGGCGCGGGGAGCTGTTTTTT	CASSLEAGGRGELFF
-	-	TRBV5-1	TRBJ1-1	TGCGCCAGCAGCTTGGGAGCGGGAAAGAACACTGAAGCTTTCTTT	CASSLGAGKNTEAFF
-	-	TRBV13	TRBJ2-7	TGTGCCAGCAGCTCGCCGGGCCGGTGGGTCTACGAGCAGTACTTC	CASSSPGRWVYEQYF
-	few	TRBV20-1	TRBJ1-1	TGCAGTGCTGGAGACCCATCGGAAGCTTTCTTT	CSAGDPSEAFF
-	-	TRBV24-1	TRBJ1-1	TGTGCCGCCTCTGGGGGAGGGAGTACCACTGAAGCTTTCTTT	CAASGGGSTTEAFF
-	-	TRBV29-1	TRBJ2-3	TGCAGCGTTGCCCAGGGGTCCACAGATACGCAGTATTTT	CSVAQGSTDTQYF
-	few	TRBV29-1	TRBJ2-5	TGCTGCGCCCGGGGAAGTGGGGAGACCCAGTACTTC	CCARGSGETQYF
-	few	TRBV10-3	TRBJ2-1	TGTGCCTCCCATAGCGGCCAGGGGCCGTTCTTC	CASHSGQGPFF
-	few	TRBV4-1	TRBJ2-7	TGCGCCAGCAGCCATGGACTGTCCTACGAGCAGTACTTC	CASSHGLSYEQYF
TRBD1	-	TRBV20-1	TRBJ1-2	TGCAGTGCTAGAGTGGGTTTGGGGGACAGAGCTAACTATGGCTACACCTTC	CSARVGLGDRANYGYTF
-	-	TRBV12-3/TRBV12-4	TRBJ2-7	TGTGCCAGCAGCGGGGCGGGCGAGCAGTACTTC	CASSGAGEQYF
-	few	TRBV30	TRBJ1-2	TGTGCCTGGAGTGTGGTAGTGAACTATGGCTACACCTTC	CAWSVVVNYGYTF
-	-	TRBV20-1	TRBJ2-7	TGCAGTGCTAGCCCCAGCTCACCAACCTACGAGCAGTACTTC	CSASPSSPTYEQYF
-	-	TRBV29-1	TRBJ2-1	TGCGGTGGTCGGGGAGTAGAAAACAATGAGCAGTTCTTC	CGGRGVENNEQFF
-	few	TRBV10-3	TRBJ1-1	TGTGCCATCAGTGATTTGGGGGGCAGGGGTACTGAAGCTTTCTTT	CAISDLGGRGTEAFF
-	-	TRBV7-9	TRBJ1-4	TGTGCCGCGAGGCGGGGAAGCAATGAAAAACTGTTTTTT	CAARRGSNEKLFF
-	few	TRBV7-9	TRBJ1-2	TGTGCCAGCAGCTCCTCGTCGACAGATACTAACTATGGCTACACCTTC	CASSSSSTDTNYGYTF
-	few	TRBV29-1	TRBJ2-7	TGCAGCGTAATAAATGCTAACCAACAGTACGAGCAGTACTTC	CSVINANQQYEQYF
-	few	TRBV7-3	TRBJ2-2	TGTGCCAGCAGCATAACCGGGGGACCGAACACCGGGGAGCTGTTTTTT	CASSITGGPNTGELFF
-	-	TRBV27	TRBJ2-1	TGTGCCAGCAGGGTCTGGACTGGCAATGAGCAGTTCTTC	CASRVWTGNEQFF
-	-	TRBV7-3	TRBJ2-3	TGTGCCAGCAGCTTAAAAGGGGTAGCGGAGGGATCAAACACAGATACGCAGTATTTT	CASSLKGVAEGSNTDTQYF
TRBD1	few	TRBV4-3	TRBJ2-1	TGCGCCAGCAGCCCGGACAGGGTGGGGCTAAATGAGCAGTTCTTC	CASSPDRVGLNEQFF
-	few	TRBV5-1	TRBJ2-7	TGCGCCAGCAGCCCGGATGGGGGGCTGGACGAGCAGTACTTC	CASSPDGGLDEQYF
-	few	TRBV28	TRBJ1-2	TGTGCCAGCAGTTTCACCACAACGACATCCCATGGCTACACCTTC	CASSFTTTTSHGYTF
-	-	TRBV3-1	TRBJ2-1	TGTGCCAGCAGCCTAACGTCTTGGGGGAATGAGCAGTTCTTC	CASSLTSWGNEQFF
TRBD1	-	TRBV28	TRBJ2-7	TGTGCCAGCAGTGTTACCGGGACAGGGGGCTGGTACGAGCAGTACTTC	CASSVTGTGGWYEQYF
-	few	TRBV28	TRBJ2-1	TGTGCCAGCAGTCCCTACGGCGGACTTGAGCAGTTCTTC	CASSPYGGLEQFF
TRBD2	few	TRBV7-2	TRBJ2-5	TGTGCCAGCAGCTTAGGCCCTAGCGGGGTCCAAGGGGGGGAGTACTTC	CASSLGPSGVQGGEYF